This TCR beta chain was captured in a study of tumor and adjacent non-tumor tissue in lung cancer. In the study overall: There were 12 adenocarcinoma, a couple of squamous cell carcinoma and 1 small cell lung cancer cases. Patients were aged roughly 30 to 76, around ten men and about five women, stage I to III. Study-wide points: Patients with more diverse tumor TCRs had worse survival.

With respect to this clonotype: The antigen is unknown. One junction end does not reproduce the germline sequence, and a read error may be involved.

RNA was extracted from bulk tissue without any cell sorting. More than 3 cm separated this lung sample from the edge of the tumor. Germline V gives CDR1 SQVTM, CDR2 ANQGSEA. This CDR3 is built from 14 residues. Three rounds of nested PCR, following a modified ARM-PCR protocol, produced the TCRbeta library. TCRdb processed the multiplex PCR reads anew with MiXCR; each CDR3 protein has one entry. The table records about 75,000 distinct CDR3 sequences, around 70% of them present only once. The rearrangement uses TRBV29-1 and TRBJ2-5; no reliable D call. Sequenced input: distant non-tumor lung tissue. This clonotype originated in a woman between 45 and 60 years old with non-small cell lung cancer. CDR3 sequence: CSVDITADQGTQYF. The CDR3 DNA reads TGCAGCGTTGATATAACGGCCGATCAAGGGACCCAGTACTTC.